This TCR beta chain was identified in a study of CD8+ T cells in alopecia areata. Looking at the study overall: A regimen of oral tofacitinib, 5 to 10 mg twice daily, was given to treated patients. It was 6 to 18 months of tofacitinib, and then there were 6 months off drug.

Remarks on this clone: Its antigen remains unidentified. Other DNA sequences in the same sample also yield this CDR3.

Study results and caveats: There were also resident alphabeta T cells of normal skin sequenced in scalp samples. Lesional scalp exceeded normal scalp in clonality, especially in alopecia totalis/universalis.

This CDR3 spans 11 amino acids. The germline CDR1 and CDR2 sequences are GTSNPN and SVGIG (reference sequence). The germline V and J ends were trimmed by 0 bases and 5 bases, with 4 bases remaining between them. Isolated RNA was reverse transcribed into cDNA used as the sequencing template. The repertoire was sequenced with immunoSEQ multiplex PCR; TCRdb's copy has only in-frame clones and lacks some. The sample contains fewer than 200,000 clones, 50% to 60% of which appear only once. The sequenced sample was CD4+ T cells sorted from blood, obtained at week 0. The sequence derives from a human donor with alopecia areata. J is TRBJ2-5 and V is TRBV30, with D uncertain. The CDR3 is CAWSVKETQYF. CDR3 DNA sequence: TGTGCCTGGAGTGTTAAGGAGACCCAGTACTTC.